At least ten counts were recorded for the clone carrying this TCR beta chain. Its antigen is unknown. CDR1 is LGHNA, CDR2 YNFKEQ, per germline. V lost 0 bases, J lost 4 bases, and 2 bases lay in between. The CDR3 totals 12 residues. Genomic DNA provided the template from which TCR beta CDR3 was amplified by two-round multiplex PCR. Primers targeting each individual TRBV and TRBJ gene were applied in first-round PCR. During the second PCR round, universal primers were used. TCRdb recomputed calls from the multiplex PCR reads with MiXCR, one row per CDR3 protein. The sample lists almost 40,000 distinct CDR3 sequences; approximately 25% were seen once. The data derive from a study of prognosis after radiotherapy for stage I lung cancer. Study overall: No patients got concurrent therapy with stereotactic body radiotherapy. Notes on the study in general: Differing TRBV and TRBJ gene usage was reportedly seen between patients with and without metastases. Unique TCR clones declined after stereotactic body radiation therapy, from a median roughly 9,900 to 7,200.

This receptor was obtained from a donor aged 50 or older with non-small cell lung cancer. The rearrangement joins TRBV4-2 to TRBJ2-3; no reliable D call. Sequenced here: PBMCs, sampled before or after stereotactic body radiation therapy (not recorded which). The CDR3 DNA sequence: TGTGCCAGCAGCCAAGAGGCAGATACGCAGTATTTT. Amino acids: CASSQEADTQYF.